The clone carrying this T cell receptor (beta chain) showed up just a few times. Its antigen is as yet unknown. This sample is part of a study of beta chain features in type 1 diabetes. It was via CD45RO/CCR7/CD25/CD127/CD95/CD27 that CD4+ naive, central memory, regulatory and stem cell-like memory cells were sorted. Study-level findings and limits: Among all four CD4+ subsets, Type 1 diabetes patients had TCRB CDR3s that were moderately but significantly shorter. A pattern of fewer insertions and more deletions at VDJ junctions was seen in type 1 diabetes patients. A PCR bias possibly favoring shorter templates would apply equally to patients and controls.

Germline loops: CDR1 SGHAT, CDR2 FQNNGV. Trimming took off 6 bases at V and 0 bases at J, with 8 bases between the two ends. The CDR3 covers 13 residues. The whole isolated RNA underwent reverse transcription, so sequencing captured expressed TCRB transcripts. Data came from immunoSEQ multiplex PCR; TCRdb stores just in-frame clones and leaves some out. Of about 99,000 clones in the sample, under 30% were seen once. The J gene is TRBJ1-2, the V gene TRBV11-2, with D possibly being TRBD1 (5 bases). The clonotype originates from a woman aged 18 to 35 with type 1 diabetes. Material for sequencing was central memory CD4+ T cells from blood. For the CDR3, the DNA is TGTGCCAGCAGACAGGTCGCTAACTATGGCTACACCTTC. Translating it yields CASRQVANYGYTF.